This T cell receptor (beta chain) was sequenced during a study of PD-L1 blockade in urothelial cancer. This CDR3 contains 13 residues. In germline, CDR1 is ENHRY, CDR2 SYGVKD. V gave up 11 bases and J gave up 4 bases, with 17 bases separating them. Regarding time point: pretreatment peripheral blood. Assay used: immunoSEQ multiplex PCR; TCRdb lists only in-frame clones, some missing. Of roughly 90,000 clones listed, roughly 90% are singletons. The input for sequencing was PBMCs, taken around atezolizumab (anti-PD-L1) treatment. The receptor was derived from a woman older than 75 with urothelial cancer. The chain employs TRBV10-3 and TRBJ1-1; D is undetermined. This chain's CDR3 is CASHRGEGTEAFF. The CDR3 DNA is TGTGCCTCCCACCGGGGAGAGGGCACTGAAGCTTTCTTT.